These 26 T cell receptor beta chains were all obtained from the same sample, sequenced in a study of T cells in Graves' hyperthyroidism and ophthalmopathy. Authors of the study amplified TCR beta CDR3 regions from RNA transcripts. RT-PCR in the first round (using the HTBI primer set) targeted the TCR CDR3. TCRdb used MiXCR to reprocess the multiplex PCR reads, holding one entry per CDR3 protein. The data contain roughly 380,000 distinct CDR3 sequences, approximately 13% of them singletons. Material for sequencing was blood. The receptors shown here come from a woman in her fifties or sixties with Graves' hyperthyroidism.

This chain connects TRBV6-1 to TRBJ2-4; 9 positions match TRBD2. Germline lookup yields CDR1 MNHNS and CDR2 SASEGT. After removal of 8 bases from V and 10 bases from J, the junction contained 9 bases not matched to a gene. This CDR3 comprises 13 residues. CDR3: CASLNSGSLIQYF. The CDR3 DNA reads as TGTGCCAGCTTGAATAGCGGGAGTCTGATTCAGTACTTC.

There are many counts of this clonotype. The chain uses TRBV5-1 and TRBJ2-1; D may be TRBD1 (5 bases). V lost 4 bases and J lost 8, with 13 bases in between. The germline V gene has CDR1 SGHRS and CDR2 YFSETQ. CDR3 length equals 13 residues. CDR3 region: CASSTTVGDEQFF. The CDR3 coding sequence is TGCGCCAGCAGCACGACAGTTGGGGATGAGCAGTTCTTC.

The chain joins TRBV6-2 or TRBV6-3 to TRBJ2-1; TRBD2 matches at 12 bases. Germline trimming cut 4 bases from V and 10 bases from J; bases unmatched to any gene: 8. Germline lookup yields CDR1 MNHEY and CDR2 SVGEGT. CDR3 length: 15 residues. CDR3 protein: CASSSFLAGGDEQFF. The CDR3 DNA follows: TGTGCCAGCAGTTCCTTTCTAGCGGGAGGGGACGAGCAGTTCTTC.

This clonotype was seen only a few times. This rearrangement joins TRBV30 to TRBJ2-7; TRBD1 might be the D (6 bases). Germline V gene sequence: CDR1 GTSNPN, CDR2 SVGIG (reference sequence). The V end lost 4 bases, the J end lost 6 bases, and 19 bases lay between the germline ends. The CDR3 spans 14 residues. The CDR3 loop reads CAWNQSPGVAEQYF. The CDR3 bases are TGTGCCTGGAACCAAAGTCCAGGGGTGGCCGAGCAGTACTTC.

The table lists this clonotype with a few counts. Just one base apart from a much larger clone, this may be a read error. Here the CDR3 omits its conserved ending phenylalanine or tryptophan, so a read error is the likely source. The chain's CDR3 is CAGRGTSYNEQFY. The CDR3 coding sequence is TGTGCCGGCAGGGGGACTTCCTACAATGAGCAGTTCTAC. The V call is TRBV6-2 or TRBV6-3, the J call TRBJ2-1; TRBD1 might be the D (7 bases). Germline V gene data show CDR1 as MNHEY and CDR2 as SVGEGT. The CDR3 has 13 amino acids.

This clonotype came up many times. The gene calls are TRBV28 and TRBJ1-3, with 7 bases identical to TRBD1. Germline CDR1 MDHEN, CDR2 SYDVKM. With 2 bases clipped from V and 4 bases from J, the junction kept 2 bases outside the gene matches. The CDR3 is made up of 14 amino acids. The CDR3 nucleotides read TGTGCCAGCAGTTTAGACAGGGTGGGAAACACCATATATTTT. Translating gives CASSLDRVGNTIYF.

This clonotype was seen repeatedly, ten times or more. Here the CDR3 DNA reads TGTGCCAGCAGCGGGCCTGGGGAGCTGTTTTTT. It encodes CASSGPGELFF. The V call is TRBV11-3, the J call TRBJ2-2; no definite D call. In germline, CDR1 is SGHNT, CDR2 YENEEA. The CDR3 extends over 11 amino acids. The ends were cut back, 5 bases at V and 8 bases at J, with 6 bases in the middle.

This clonotype came up many times. The rearrangement uses TRBV7-2 and TRBJ2-2, with D perhaps assigned TRBD1 or TRBD2 (5 bases each). This CDR3 region has 13 residues. Germline CDR1 and CDR2: SGHTA and FQGNSA. V dropped 6 bases and J dropped 0 bases, with 5 bases sitting between them. The CDR3 loop is CASRGPNTGELFF. The DNA for the CDR3 is TGTGCCAGCAGGGGACCGAACACCGGGGAGCTGTTTTTT.

The chain carries TRBV18 and TRBJ2-4; 9 bases fit TRBD2. The length of the CDR3 is 17 residues. V lost 4 bases to trimming and J lost 2 bases; unmatched junction nucleotides: 9. CDR1 and CDR2 (germline): KGHSH, LQKENI. The CDR3 DNA is TGTGCCAGCTCACAGACGACTAGCGGAGGGCCCAAAAACATTCAGTACTTC. It specifies CASSQTTSGGPKNIQYF. The full variable domain, rest sourced from reference TRBV18 and TRBJ2-4, is NAGVMQNPRHLVRRRGQEARLRCSPMKGHSHVYWYRQLPEEGLKFMVYLQKENIIDESGMPKERFSAEFPKEGPSILRIQQVVRGDSAAYFCASSQTTSGGPKNIQYFGAGTRLSVL.

This clonotype was seen more than once but under ten times. V gene TRBV19 combines with J gene TRBJ2-7, with D unresolved. The CDR3 runs 13 residues. From germline, CDR1 is LNHDA and CDR2 SQIVND (reference sequence). Trimming cost V 4 bases and J 0 bases, with 7 bases left between them. The CDR3 loop is CASSSGYSYEQYF. CDR3 coding DNA: TGTGCCAGTAGTAGCGGATACTCCTACGAGCAGTACTTC.

This clonotype has a count of ten or more. This chain uses TRBV12-3 or TRBV12-4 with TRBJ2-7; possibly TRBD2 for D (6 bases). Between the trimmed V and J ends, which lost 3 bases and 6 bases, there was a span of 15 bases. There are 14 residues in the CDR3. In nucleotides, the CDR3 is TGTGCCAGCAGTTTTTCCGGCACTAGCCCCGAGCAGTACTTC. It is translated as CASSFSGTSPEQYF.

This clonotype was seen ten or more times. Here the CDR3 reads CASSSTSVAYNEQFF. DNA of the CDR3: TGTGCCAGCAGTTCGACTAGCGTGGCCTACAATGAGCAGTTCTTC. The gene calls are TRBV3-1 and TRBJ2-1; 8 bases are shared with TRBD2. V lost 6 bases, J lost 2 bases, and 6 bases stayed unmatched. Germline V gives CDR1 LGHDT, CDR2 YNNKEL (reference sequence). The CDR3 is 15 residues long.

This clonotype was detected only a few times. The CDR3 sequence is CASSPWDSQNNEQFF. DNA for the CDR3: TGCGCCAGCTCACCTTGGGACAGCCAAAACAATGAGCAGTTCTTC. This chain connects TRBV5-1 to TRBJ2-1; 7 bases fit TRBD1. CDR3 size: 15 residues. J was trimmed by 5 bases and V by 7 bases; bases with no gene match: 12. Germline loops: CDR1 SGHRS, CDR2 YFSETQ.

The gene calls are TRBV7-9 and TRBJ2-1, with D possibly called TRBD1 or TRBD2 (5 bases each). The V end lost 10 bases, the J end lost 0 bases, and 16 bases lay between the germline ends. The CDR3 runs to 15 residues. CDR1 and CDR2 from the germline V gene are SEHNR and FQNEAQ (reference sequence). CDR3 sequence reads: CATVRDPRSYNEQFF. The CDR3 DNA is TGTGCCACTGTACGGGACCCACGCTCCTACAATGAGCAGTTCTTC.

This clonotype was observed many times. A read error may account for a junction end that differs from germline. The chain couples TRBV28 to TRBJ1-2; D is ambiguous. The CDR3 covers 13 residues. From germline, CDR1 is MDHEN and CDR2 SYDVKM. CDR3 in amino acids: CASSLRNEYGYAF. Here the CDR3 DNA reads TGTGCCAGCAGTTTACGCAATGAGTATGGCTACGCCTTC.

This clonotype occurred a few times. This chain links TRBV6-1 with TRBJ2-3; D ambiguous. Trimming stripped 10 bases from V and 3 bases from J, with 20 bases between. Germline V CDR1 and CDR2: MNHNS, SASEGT. This CDR3 has 15 residues. The CDR3 protein is CATRAPTLQTDTQYF. The CDR3 DNA sequence: TGTGCCACCAGAGCACCAACACTCCAGACAGATACGCAGTATTTT.

This clonotype was seen many times. V is TRBV28 and J is TRBJ2-3, with 8 bases identical to TRBD1. The CDR3 has 17 amino acids. Germline CDR1 MDHEN, CDR2 SYDVKM. The V segment lost 6 bases and the J segment 0 bases; nucleotides outside the gene matches: 11. This CDR3 is CASRPRQGRTSTDTQYF. Here the CDR3 DNA reads TGTGCCAGCAGACCACGACAGGGGAGGACTAGCACAGATACGCAGTATTTT.

This clonotype was found many times. The chain joins TRBV6-1 to TRBJ1-1; 10 positions match TRBD1. The CDR3 loop spans 15 amino acids. Losses at the gene ends were 7 bases for V and 1 base for J; bases not matched to a gene: 6. Per the germline V gene, CDR1 is MNHNS and CDR2 is SASEGT. In DNA form, the CDR3 reads TGTGCCAGCAAATGGGACAGGGGTCGGAACACTGAAGCTTTCTTT. It is translated as CASKWDRGRNTEAFF.

This clonotype was recorded at least ten times. The J gene is TRBJ1-1, the V gene TRBV19; perhaps TRBD1 as D (5 bases). This CDR3 contains 15 residues. The V gene's germline CDR1 is LNHDA and CDR2 SQIVND (reference sequence). The V gene lost 6 bases and the J gene lost 4 bases, with 18 bases spanning the gap. CDR3: CASSEQGASGTEAFF. In nucleotides, the CDR3 is TGTGCCAGTAGCGAACAAGGGGCATCAGGCACTGAAGCTTTCTTT.

This clonotype has a handful of counts. The rearrangement uses TRBV5-1 and TRBJ2-5, with TRBD2 matching 8 bases. The CDR3 has 15 residues. V shed 4 bases and J 1 base; nucleotides not matched to a gene: 6. Germline CDR1 and CDR2: SGHRS and YFSETQ. For the CDR3, the DNA is TGCGCCAGCAGCATACAAACTAGCGGCCAAGAGACCCAGTACTTC. Translating gives CASSIQTSGQETQYF.

J is TRBJ1-2 and V is TRBV5-4, with no clear D. CDR1 and CDR2 (germline): SGHNT, YYREEE (reference sequence). V lost 4 bases and J 4 bases, leaving 14 bases between the germline ends. CDR3 length: 14 amino acids. The CDR3 DNA follows: TGTGCCAGCAGCATAGACTCGGAGGCCTATGGCTACACCTTC. Its protein product is CASSIDSEAYGYTF.

This clonotype was counted many times. The genes are TRBV20-1 and TRBJ2-7; 7 nucleotides agree with TRBD1. CDR1 DFQATT and CDR2 SNEGSKA come from the germline V gene (reference sequence). Trimming took 0 bases from V and 5 from J; bases not matched to a gene: 1. The CDR3 has 12 residues. In DNA form, the CDR3 reads TGCAGTGCTAGAGATGACAGGGACGAGCAGTACTTC. Translated: CSARDDRDEQYF.

This clonotype was seen repeatedly, ten times or more. This chain uses TRBV5-1 with TRBJ2-3, with a weak D call TRBD1 (6 bases). The CDR3 runs to 14 residues. With 0 bases removed from V and 5 bases from J, the gap between germline ends came to 10 bases. CDR1 is SGHRS and CDR2 is YFSETQ in the germline V gene. The CDR3 protein is CASSLAGAEDTQYF. In nucleotides, the CDR3 is TGCGCCAGCAGCTTGGCAGGGGCGGAAGATACGCAGTATTTT.

This clonotype was recorded many times. The chain recombines TRBV5-1 with TRBJ2-3; the match to TRBD2 covers 11 bases. The length of the CDR3 is 16 residues. CDR1 and CDR2 (germline): SGHRS, YFSETQ. After removal of 6 bases from V and 7 bases from J, the junction contained 13 bases not matched to a gene. CDR3 in DNA: TGCGCCAGCACCCGCTCACTAGCGGGGGCCCAAAATACGCAGTATTTT. This gives the protein CASTRSLAGAQNTQYF. The full variable domain, its missing parts supplied by reference TRBV5-1 and TRBJ2-3, is KAGVTQTPRYLIKTRGQQVTLSCSPISGHRSVSWYQQTPGQGLQFLFEYFSETQRNKGNFPGRFSGRQFSNSRSEMNVSTLELGDSALYLCASTRSLAGAQNTQYFGPGTRLTVL.

This clonotype was seen many times. V is TRBV30 and J is TRBJ1-2; unclear D gene. The CDR3 consists of 12 residues. V lost 2 bases and J 8 bases, leaving 12 bases between the germline ends. The germline V gene has CDR1 GTSNPN and CDR2 SVGIG (reference sequence). CDR3 nucleotide sequence: TGTGCCTGGAGTACCGGGGAACGAGGCTACACCTTC. Amino acids: CAWSTGERGYTF. The full variable domain, rest sourced from reference TRBV30 and TRBJ1-2, is SQTIHQWPATLVQPVGSPLSLECTVEGTSNPNLYWYRQAAGRGLQLLFYSVGIGQISSEVPQNLSASRPQDRQFILSSKKLLLSDSGFYLCAWSTGERGYTFGSGTRLTVV.

The chain recombines TRBV10-3 with TRBJ1-4; tentative D call: TRBD1 (6 bases). Between the trimmed V and J ends, which lost 3 bases and 5 bases, there was a span of 13 bases. The CDR3 loop spans 15 amino acids. The V gene's germline CDR1 is ENHRY and CDR2 SYGVKD. The CDR3 loop is CAISDPGVRNEKLFF. CDR3 coding DNA: TGTGCCATCAGTGACCCAGGGGTCCGAAATGAAAAACTGTTTTTT.